This is a list of T cell receptor beta chains from one sample in a study of B cell selection in AIRE deficiency. Assay: immunoSEQ multiplex PCR; the TCRdb copy retains only in-frame clones and omits some. Of roughly 24,000 clones listed, 90% to 97% were seen once; the top ten hold approximately 0.17%. The sequenced material came from CD4+CD127+ conventional T cells sorted from PBMCs. Receptor source: a human donor in good health. Each CDR3 is given with its conserved first and last residue. The D gene is left open where the match is weak.

.	TRBV15	CATSRPNEKLFF
.	TRBV30	CAWRASWAGIRDADTQYF
.	TRBV30	CAWSPSRGSTEAFF
TRBD1	TRBV7-8	CASSLGQGFGGELFF
.	TRBV9	CASSVGSRDLETQYF
.	TRBV7-2	CASSLGRTNPHEQYF
.	TRBV6-1	CAAGQFSGNTIYF
.	TRBV6-1	CASSGTGKHGYTF
.	TRBV21-1	CASSKVRGRGNTIYF
.	TRBV19	CASSLRGAVHTQYF
TRBD2	TRBV10-3	CAISETSGGKETQYF
.	TRBV13	CASSHPLSRQAGEQFF
.	TRBV5-1	CASSFLGGANEKLFF
.	TRBV2	CASSGAGYNEQFF
TRBD1	TRBV28	CASSFWGQGRNEKLFF
.	TRBV2	CASSELLRSLKNTEAFF
TRBD1	TRBV6-5	CASSYGTGVNSPLHF
TRBD2	TRBV30	CAWSGGGDTDTQYF
.	TRBV6-1	CASRLAGGSNQPQHF
TRBD2	TRBV2	CASSEAGLAGGETQYF
TRBD1	TRBV19	CASSIRGTGQGNQPQHF